This T cell receptor beta chain was retrieved from a study of siplizumab effects on memory and regulatory T cells (dated by TCRdb to the late 2010s). Regarding the study in general: The study examined how the anti-CD2 antibody siplizumab affects alloreactive T-cell subsets in allogeneic mixed lymphocyte reactions built from human PBMCs. General conclusions and limits of the study: For roughly 75-97% of proliferating CD4+ or CD8+ clones, no naive or memory phenotype could be assigned. The cumulative frequency of alloreactive sequences traceable to unstimulated CD4+ memory T cells was significantly reduced by siplizumab. Because sequences at frequencies below about 10^-5 were poorly captured, only a minor fraction of alloreactive clones could be mapped back to unstimulated subsets. Whether proliferating Tregs from siplizumab cultures actually had suppressive function was not functionally confirmed. Unstimulated naive T cells appeared to be more diverse than memory T cells, and naive cells seemed to make a substantial contribution to the alloresponse. Among mappable alloreactive CD4+ clones, an average Treg-derived fraction of roughly 69% was observed with siplizumab, compared with roughly 28% in control reactions.

TCRbeta CDR3 sequencing was performed on sorted unstimulated T cells and on proliferating T cells recovered from mixed lymphocyte reactions. Fresh whole blood from approximately 9 HLA-typed healthy donors was used to isolate PBMCs. This clone was seen only once. Its cognate antigen has yet to be identified. No much larger clonotype is one base removed from it; base qualities were not supplied. Counted from cysteine to phenylalanine, this CDR3 has 16 amino acids. The entry retains the CDR3 DNA only, 48 bases that are in frame from base 1. CDR1 is given as SGHDN and CDR2 as FVKESK, both from the germline V gene. V is cut by 8 bases and J by 0 bases, and the space between the germline ends is 17 bases. Library preparation used the immunoSEQ multiplex PCR assay. Each sample had around 92,000 TCR templates assayed by the deep sequencing platform. Genomic DNA extracted from sorted T cells was the material used for TCRbeta CDR3 sequencing. The authors' pipeline ran thus. The R programming language was used for clonal analysis of the TCRbeta CDR3 data. Alloreactive CD4+ and CD8+ clones were identified by comparing unstimulated samples to CFSE-low samples taken after the reaction. Regulatory or non-regulatory origin of alloreactive CD4+ clones was assigned by matching sequences to the sorted unstimulated Treg and non-Treg repertoires. The table was pulled from immuneACCESS by TCRdb, which kept in-frame rearrangements only. Such tables lose some clones; where checked, under half of the loss comes from unresolved V genes, and the rest has no known cause. V, J and clone size reflect that table, while D and trimming were determined from the DNA. For this sample there are approximately 75,000 clones; roughly 93% appear just once. The biggest ten clones account for roughly 4.7% of the sample.

The clonotype originates from a human donor in good health. Input material: CD8+ T cells sorted from blood. This receptor chain uses TRBV14 and TRBJ2-1; no D segment can be confidently identified. The sequenced DNA is TGTGCCAGCCCTCACCTGGCTCTCAGCTCCTACAATGAGCAGTTCTTC. Translated, this is CASPHLALSSYNEQFF. Where the CDR3 stops, the reference TRBV14 and TRBJ2-1 genes take over; the full variable domain is EAGVTQFPSHSVIEKGQTVTLRCDPISGHDNLYWYRRVMGKEIKFLLHFVKESKQDESGMPNNRFLAERTGGTYSTLKVQPAELEDSGVYFCASPHLALSSYNEQFFGPGTRLTVL.